This T cell receptor (beta chain) comes out of a study of shared clonotypes between healthy human individuals. J lost 4 bases, V lost 4 bases, and 6 bases had no gene match. This CDR3 has 15 amino acids. The germline CDR1 and CDR2 sequences are SNHLY and FYNNEI. Study-level findings and limits: Around 5.3% of naive CD4 clonotypes were shared across a handful of donors.

Libraries were prepared by immunoSEQ multiplex PCR; TCRdb keeps only in-frame clonotypes and omits some of them. Of around 600,000 clones listed, approximately 95% are singletons. A note on this clone: Its antigen is unknown.

In the naive CD8 group, cells lacked CD45RO and were positively selected for CCR7, so terminally differentiated effector memory CD45RA+ cells were left out. The chain combines TRBV2 with TRBJ2-5; 10 bases fit TRBD2. The receptor comes from a woman under 40 in good health. The sequenced sample was naive CD8+ T cells sorted from blood. CDR3 sequence (DNA): TGTGCCAGCAGTGGAGTAGCGGGAGGCGTAGAGACCCAGTACTTC. Translated, it gives CASSGVAGGVETQYF.